This T cell receptor beta chain is drawn from a study of cytomegalovirus exposure and HLA in healthy donors. Trimming took off 4 bases at V and 2 bases at J, with 6 bases between the two ends. The CDR3 is 12 residues long. Germline lookup yields CDR1 SEHNR and CDR2 FQNEAQ (reference sequence). A multiplex PCR was run with 60 Vbeta primers and 13 Jbeta primers. Libraries were prepared by immunoSEQ multiplex PCR; TCRdb keeps only in-frame clonotypes and omits some of them. The sample yields around 130,000 clones, 80% seen once. This sequence joins TRBV7-9 and TRBJ2-7; unclear D gene. The clonotype was recovered from a man under 40 in good health and CMV-seronegative. The sequencing sample was made of PBMCs. This CDR3 reads CASSSSAYEQYF. In DNA form, the CDR3 reads TGTGCCAGCAGCTCCAGCGCCTACGAGCAGTACTTC.